These 30 T cell receptor beta chains originate from one sample sequenced in a study of T cell responses to AZD1222 COVID-19 vaccine. The protocol was immunoSEQ multiplex PCR, while the TCRdb copy is restricted to in-frame clones and leaves out a portion. The data show about 180,000 clones, with over 90% seen just once and 1.5% to 2% held by the top ten. This specimen consisted of peripheral blood, obtained 28 days after the second AZD1222 dose. The origin of the receptors is an adult who received the AZD1222 COVID-19 vaccine.

V and J are TRBV6-5 and TRBJ2-7, with 9 bases lining up with TRBD1. Germline V lookup: CDR1 MNHEY, CDR2 SVGAGI. J lost 2 bases, V lost 7 bases, and 9 bases had no gene match. The CDR3 length is 15 residues. This CDR3 reads CASTPGTGLAYEQYF. The CDR3 nucleotides read TGTGCCAGCACCCCCGGGACAGGGTTGGCCTACGAGCAGTACTTC.

This clone was recorded only once. J is TRBJ2-7 and V is TRBV5-4; D is unclear. CDR3 size: 13 residues. V shed 4 bases and J shed 5 bases, with 13 bases lying between them. The germline V gene encodes CDR1 SGHNT and CDR2 YYREEE (reference sequence). The CDR3 DNA follows: TGTGCCAGCAGCGGTGCATCCGAGGACGAGCAGTACTTC. It specifies CASSGASEDEQYF.

The gene calls are TRBV24-1 and TRBJ2-7; 9 nucleotides line up with TRBD1. The V and J ends lost 8 bases and 1 base, in that order; junction bases with no gene match: 5. The CDR3 is made up of 14 amino acids. CDR1 is KGHDR, CDR2 SFDVKD, per germline. DNA of the CDR3: TGTGCCACCAATTCGGGACAGGGTTCCTACGAGCAGTACTTC. Translation: CATNSGQGSYEQYF.

About this clone itself: The sample has other DNA sequences that encode this CDR3 too. This rearrangement joins TRBV4-3 to TRBJ2-1; 7 bases map to TRBD2. This CDR3 has 16 amino acids. V shed 3 bases, J shed 1 base, and the junction held 6 bases outside the gene matches. CDR1 is LGHNA and CDR2 is YSLEER in the germline V gene. The CDR3 DNA sequence: TGCGCCAGCAGCCACCCGGGGGGAGGGTCCTACAATGAGCAGTTCTTC. The encoded protein is CASSHPGGGSYNEQFF.

The chain recombines TRBV28 with TRBJ2-1, with 15 bases that match TRBD2. The germline gives CDR1 MDHEN, CDR2 SYDVKM. This CDR3 region has 16 residues. The trim removed 6 bases at V and 4 bases at J, leaving 4 bases unmatched. The CDR3 region is CASSDGTSGRYNEQFF. CDR3 bases: TGTGCCAGCAGCGACGGGACTAGCGGGAGGTACAATGAGCAGTTCTTC.

The chain is built from TRBV3-1 (or the pseudogene TRBV3-2) and TRBJ2-7; D may be TRBD2 (7 bases). Looked up from germline, CDR1 is LGHDT and CDR2 is YNNKEL (reference sequence). V was trimmed by 2 bases and J by 6 bases, leaving 14 bases between them. CDR3 length equals 14 residues. The CDR3 loop is CASSQSGGGIEQYF. The CDR3 nucleotides are TGTGCCAGCAGCCAATCGGGGGGCGGCATCGAGCAGTACTTC.

The chain combines TRBV9 with TRBJ2-7; no firm D call. This CDR3 has 13 residues. Germline V gives CDR1 SGDLS, CDR2 YYNGEE. V dropped 0 bases and J dropped 7 bases, with 11 bases sitting between them. CDR3 bases: TGTGCCAGCAGCGTAGGGTGGGGTAAAGAGCAGTACTTC. Its protein product is CASSVGWGKEQYF.

The chain couples TRBV10-3 to TRBJ2-1, with 8 nucleotides matching TRBD2. Germline V gives CDR1 ENHRY, CDR2 SYGVKD. With 2 bases clipped from V and 7 bases from J, the junction kept 7 bases outside the gene matches. This CDR3 has 15 amino acids. CDR3 nucleotide sequence: TGTGCCATCAGTGAGGGGGCGGGAGGTTTAAATGAGCAGTTCTTC. Protein: CAISEGAGGLNEQFF.

The chain is built from TRBV7-9 and TRBJ1-1; TRBD1 matches 9 bases. CDR1 and CDR2 (germline): SEHNR, FQNEAQ (reference sequence). This CDR3 comprises 16 residues. The J segment lost 3 bases and the V segment lost 5 bases, leaving 10 bases of the junction unmatched. CDR3 bases: TGTGCCAGCAGCCATTTACAGGGGGACAGGGACACTGAAGCTTTCTTT. This translates into CASSHLQGDRDTEAFF.

The chain is built from TRBV9 and TRBJ1-4; a possible D gene is TRBD1 (5 bases). This CDR3 comprises 15 residues. Looked up from germline, CDR1 is SGDLS and CDR2 is YYNGEE. V lost 4 bases to trimming and J lost 5 bases, with 15 bases between them. CDR3: CASSPGVGVNEKLFF. CDR3 bases: TGTGCCAGCAGCCCCGGGGTAGGGGTAAATGAAAAACTGTTTTTT.

The V call is TRBV7-9, the J call TRBJ2-3; possibly TRBD2 for D (7 bases). The CDR3 is 12 residues long. CDR1 and CDR2 from the germline V gene are SEHNR and FQNEAQ (reference sequence). Trimming stripped 4 bases from V and 6 bases from J, with 8 bases between. DNA for the CDR3: TGTGCCAGCAGCTGGGGGGGCGATACGCAGTATTTT. It is translated as CASSWGGDTQYF.

The chain recombines TRBV30 with TRBJ1-5; D remains ambiguous. CDR3 size: 13 residues. V was clipped by 2 bases and J by 5 bases, with 10 bases between them. CDR1 GTSNPN and CDR2 SVGIG come from the germline V gene (reference sequence). CDR3 coding DNA: TGTGCCTGGAGTTTAGGCTTAGATCAGCCCCAGCATTTT. This translates into CAWSLGLDQPQHF. The full variable domain, in which reference TRBV30 and TRBJ1-5 provide the parts outside the CDR3, is SQTIHQWPATLVQPVGSPLSLECTVEGTSNPNLYWYRQAAGRGLQLLFYSVGIGQISSEVPQNLSASRPQDRQFILSSKKLLLSDSGFYLCAWSLGLDQPQHFGDGTRLSIL.

The chain carries TRBV3-1 (or the pseudogene TRBV3-2) and TRBJ1-3; TRBD1 is a possible D gene (5 bases). The V gene's germline CDR1 is LGHDT and CDR2 YNNKEL (reference sequence). V was clipped by 4 bases and J by 0 bases, with 7 bases between them. The length of the CDR3 is 14 residues. The CDR3 DNA reads as TGTGCCAGCAGCCCCAGGGACTCTGGAAACACCATATATTTT. Protein product: CASSPRDSGNTIYF.

The chain recombines TRBV5-1 with TRBJ2-3, with 7 bases identical to TRBD1. J was trimmed by 3 bases and V by 4 bases; bases with no gene match: 5. The CDR3 loop spans 14 amino acids. Germline assignment: CDR1 SGHRS and CDR2 YFSETQ. For the CDR3, the DNA is TGCGCCAGCAGCACCTCGGACAGGACAGATACGCAGTATTTT. It yields the protein CASSTSDRTDTQYF.

The chain is built from TRBV27 and TRBJ2-1; D is unresolved. The CDR3 has 13 amino acids. V shed 8 bases and J shed 6 bases, with 14 bases lying between them. CDR1 MNHEY and CDR2 SMNVEV come from the germline V gene (reference sequence). In nucleotides, the CDR3 is TGTGCCAGCCGGTGGGGTATCGGCAATGAGCAGTTCTTC. This gives the protein CASRWGIGNEQFF.

This chain joins TRBV28 and TRBJ2-7; D uncertain. CDR3 size: 14 residues. Per the germline V gene, CDR1 is MDHEN and CDR2 is SYDVKM. V shed 6 bases and J shed 7 bases, with 19 bases lying between them. The CDR3 spells CASRTLTGSREQYF. The CDR3 coding sequence is TGTGCCAGCAGGACACTAACCGGATCAAGGGAGCAGTACTTC. The whole variable domain, remainder taken from reference TRBV28 and TRBJ2-7, is DVKVTQSSRYLVKRTGEKVFLECVQDMDHENMFWYRQDPGLGLRLIYFSYDVKMKEKGDIPEGYSVSREKKERFSLILESASTNQTSMYLCASRTLTGSREQYFGPGTRLTVT.

This chain connects TRBV7-9 to TRBJ2-7; perhaps D is TRBD1 or TRBD2 (5 bases each). V shed 3 bases and J shed 2 bases, with 14 bases lying between them. There are 15 residues in the CDR3. The germline V gene has CDR1 SEHNR and CDR2 FQNEAQ (reference sequence). CDR3 region: CASSFWGRITYEQYF. DNA for the CDR3: TGTGCCAGCAGCTTTTGGGGACGGATAACCTACGAGCAGTACTTC.

This chain links TRBV7-9 with TRBJ2-7; 11 bases line up with TRBD2. The V gene's germline CDR1 is SEHNR and CDR2 FQNEAQ (reference sequence). This CDR3 contains 14 residues. V shed 5 bases, J shed 4 bases, and the junction held 4 bases outside the gene matches. The CDR3 loop reads CASSRLAGPYEQYF. The CDR3 DNA is TGTGCCAGCAGCAGACTAGCGGGACCGTACGAGCAGTACTTC.

With regard to this clone: The sample contains more than one DNA sequence encoding this CDR3. The chain is built from TRBV3-1 (or the pseudogene TRBV3-2) and TRBJ2-7; 8 bases are a match to TRBD2. Germline V lookup: CDR1 LGHDT, CDR2 YNNKEL (reference sequence). The CDR3 runs to 14 residues. V lost 1 base and J lost 3; bases outside the gene matches: 2. The CDR3 protein is CASSQAGGDYEQYF. Here the CDR3 DNA reads TGTGCCAGCAGCCAAGCGGGGGGGGACTACGAGCAGTACTTC.

This clone was seen a single time. The V gene is TRBV13, the J gene TRBJ2-3; D unclear. Germline CDR1 and CDR2: PRHDT and FYEKMQ (reference sequence). The CDR3 loop spans 15 amino acids. V was pared by 5 bases and J by 0 bases, with 12 bases between. The CDR3 loop is CASSPQYLSTDTQYF. The CDR3 bases are TGTGCCAGCAGCCCACAATACTTAAGCACAGATACGCAGTATTTT.

The chain is built from TRBV7-2 and TRBJ2-1; 10 bases match TRBD1. This CDR3 comprises 16 residues. CDR1 and CDR2 from the germline V gene are SGHTA and FQGNSA. Trimming removed 7 bases from V and 5 bases from J; junction bases left unmatched: 11. CDR3 nucleotides: TGTGCCAGCAACAACCCAAGGGGGACAGGGGACAATGAGCAGTTCTTC. This translates into CASNNPRGTGDNEQFF.

This clone was recorded only once. This chain links TRBV6-4 with TRBJ2-2; D remains ambiguous. V was pared by 5 bases and J by 0 bases, with 13 bases between. The CDR3 loop spans 16 amino acids. Germline V gives CDR1 MRHNA, CDR2 SNTAGT. CDR3 amino acids: CASSLEGRTNTGELFF. CDR3 nucleotide sequence: TGTGCCAGCAGTCTCGAAGGACGGACGAACACCGGGGAGCTGTTTTTT.

The rearrangement links TRBV7-6 to TRBJ2-5; D not resolved. The V end lost 5 bases, the J end lost 0 bases, and 1 base lay between the germline ends. Germline V gene sequence: CDR1 SGHVS, CDR2 FNYEAQ. The CDR3 contains 11 residues. This chain's CDR3 is CASSNQETQYF. The CDR3 DNA sequence: TGTGCCAGCAGCAACCAAGAGACCCAGTACTTC.

The table lists this clone with a count of one. This rearrangement joins TRBV19 to TRBJ1-5; possible D gene TRBD1, 6 bases. The CDR3 extends over 13 amino acids. V lost 5 bases and J lost 4, with 9 bases in between. Germline loops: CDR1 LNHDA, CDR2 SQIVND (reference sequence). The CDR3 DNA reads TGTGCCAGTAGTGGTACAGGGAATCAGCCCCAGCATTTT. Translating gives CASSGTGNQPQHF.

The V and J genes are TRBV10-3 and TRBJ2-3, with 14 bases lining up with TRBD2. V lost 8 bases, J lost 5 bases, and 6 bases stayed unmatched. Per germline, CDR1 ENHRY and CDR2 SYGVKD. This CDR3 has 15 amino acids. As DNA, the CDR3 is TGTGCCATCCGACTAGCGGGGGGGCAGGTAGATACGCAGTATTTT. Amino acid sequence: CAIRLAGGQVDTQYF.

The V call is TRBV10-1, the J call TRBJ1-5, with D tentatively TRBD1 (5 bases). This CDR3 has 14 residues. Germline V gene lookup returns CDR1 WNHNN and CDR2 SYGVQD (reference sequence). V gave up 0 bases and J gave up 6 bases, with 9 bases separating them. In DNA form, the CDR3 reads TGCGCCAGCAGTGAGTCGACAGAGGGTCAGCCCCAGCATTTT. Encoded protein: CASSESTEGQPQHF.

This chain's CDR3 is CASSLRGATDTQYF. In DNA, the CDR3 is TGTGCCAGCAGCCTTAGAGGCGCCACAGATACGCAGTATTTT. V usage is TRBV3-1 (or the pseudogene TRBV3-2) and J usage is TRBJ2-3; D remains unclear. Germline V gene data show CDR1 as LGHDT and CDR2 as YNNKEL (reference sequence). This CDR3 has 14 residues. Trimming took 4 bases from V and 2 from J, leaving 10 bases between them.

The V and J genes are TRBV19 and TRBJ1-2; D possibly corresponds to TRBD1 (6 bases). Trimming removed 3 bases from V and 10 bases from J, with 15 bases in between. Looked up from germline, CDR1 is LNHDA and CDR2 is SQIVND (reference sequence). The CDR3 covers 13 residues. CDR3 in DNA: TGTGCCAGTAGTATGGGGGACAAACTTTTCTACACCTTC. This gives the protein CASSMGDKLFYTF.

This clone was observed a single time. The chain couples TRBV7-2 to TRBJ2-7; 7 bases line up with TRBD2. The CDR3 sequence is 14 residues long. Germline loops: CDR1 SGHTA, CDR2 FQGNSA. V gave up 0 bases and J gave up 2 bases; unmatched junction bases: 1. The CDR3 region is CASSLAGLPYEQYF. DNA of the CDR3: TGTGCCAGCAGCTTAGCGGGACTACCCTACGAGCAGTACTTC.

The V gene is TRBV12-5, the J gene TRBJ2-1; 10 nucleotides align to TRBD2. Germline V gene sequence: CDR1 LGHNT, CDR2 FRNRAP. J lost 7 bases, V lost 4 bases, and 7 bases had no gene match. The CDR3 has 15 residues. CDR3 region: CASGSGLAGANEQFF. Here the CDR3 DNA reads TGTGCTAGTGGTTCCGGGCTAGCGGGAGCGAATGAGCAGTTCTTC.